One sample yielded the 7 T cell receptor beta chains listed below, sequenced in a study of blood T cell repertoires in COVID-19. Only in-frame clones appear in the TCRdb table, and some are missing; sequencing was by immunoSEQ multiplex PCR. The sample lists approximately 200,000 clones, 70% to 85% occurring once. Sequenced sample: peripheral blood. The receptors derive from a human donor with acute or convalescent COVID-19. The donor label of this sample is uncertain.

This chain joins TRBV19 and TRBJ1-5; D is ambiguous. V was cut by 7 bases and J by 2 bases, with 12 bases left in between. The CDR3 extends over 14 amino acids. Germline V gene sequence: CDR1 LNHDA, CDR2 SQIVND (reference sequence). The CDR3 DNA is TGTGCCAGTAAGGAGGAGGGTCGCAATCAGCCCCAGCATTTT. Its translation is CASKEEGRNQPQHF.

The chain links TRBV28 to TRBJ1-2; 8 bases match TRBD1. Germline CDR1 MDHEN, CDR2 SYDVKM. The CDR3 has 16 residues. Trimming cost V 3 bases and J 9 bases; bases outside gene matches: 15. CDR3: CASSLAGGDTSTRYTF. The CDR3 DNA follows: TGTGCCAGCAGTTTGGCAGGGGGCGACACCTCTACTCGCTACACCTTC.

CDR3 coding DNA: TGTGCCAGCAGTTTGCCTCTCCCGCGGACAGATACGCAGTATTTT. Translation gives CASSLPLPRTDTQYF. The rearrangement joins TRBV6-6 to TRBJ2-3, with unresolved D. The V and J ends lost 4 bases and 3 bases respectively, with 14 bases between them. The CDR3 consists of 15 residues. Per the germline V gene, CDR1 is MNHNY and CDR2 is SVGAGI (reference sequence).

This clone appeared a few times. V gene TRBV2 combines with J gene TRBJ2-7; 8 bases fit TRBD2. The CDR3 has 15 residues. V lost 2 bases to trimming and J lost 3 bases; unmatched junction nucleotides: 6. The V gene's germline CDR1 is SNHLY and CDR2 FYNNEI. The CDR3 nucleotides are TGTGCCAGCAGTGAATACGGGGGGGACCTCTACGAGCAGTACTTC. This encodes CASSEYGGDLYEQYF. Full variable domain (missing parts from reference TRBV2 and TRBJ2-7): EPEVTQTPSHQVTQMGQEVILRCVPISNHLYFYWYRQILGQKVEFLVSFYNNEISEKSEIFDDQFSVERPDGSNFTLKIRSTKLEDSAMYFCASSEYGGDLYEQYFGPGTRLTVT.

This chain uses TRBV6-5 with TRBJ2-1, with a weak D call TRBD2 (6 bases). CDR1 MNHEY and CDR2 SVGAGI come from the germline V gene. V was trimmed by 7 bases and J by 2 bases, leaving 15 bases between them. The CDR3 sequence is 15 residues long. CDR3 region: CASKGGGKPYNEQFF. CDR3 DNA sequence: TGTGCCAGCAAAGGAGGCGGGAAACCCTACAATGAGCAGTTCTTC.

The chain uses TRBV28 and TRBJ2-3; weak D call: TRBD2 (5 bases). Germline values: CDR1 MDHEN, CDR2 SYDVKM. CDR3 length: 15 residues. Trimming took off 3 bases at V and 1 base at J, with 11 bases between the two ends. The CDR3 reads CASSFAGSGTDTQYF. The CDR3 nucleotides read TGTGCCAGCAGTTTTGCTGGGAGTGGCACAGATACGCAGTATTTT.

This clone was recorded a few times. The chain couples TRBV2 to TRBJ1-2; 8 positions match TRBD1. The V gene end was trimmed by 7 bases and the J gene end by 5 bases; junction bases not matched to a gene: 9. The CDR3 covers 14 residues. Germline loops: CDR1 SNHLY, CDR2 FYNNEI. CDR3 sequence: CASTRTGSLYGYTF. CDR3 nucleotides: TGTGCCAGCACCCGGACAGGGTCGCTTTATGGCTACACCTTC.